This T cell receptor (beta chain) comes out of a study of T-cell memory formation after mild COVID-19. The J segment lost 0 bases and the V segment lost 4 bases, leaving 6 bases of the junction unmatched. The V gene's germline CDR1 is SGHDT and CDR2 YYEEEE. This CDR3 comprises 15 residues. Each CDR3 protein is one row after TCRdb ran MiXCR on the 5' RACE reads. The sample lists about 290,000 distinct CDR3 sequences; about 16% were seen once. Sequenced: PBMCs or a T cell subset sorted from them (not recorded which). The receptor comes from a man aged 18 to 29 who had mild COVID-19 (a few samples of this study predate the infection). Cell type and time point are not known. This chain uses TRBV5-6 with TRBJ2-5; 7 bases match TRBD2. The CDR3 sequence: CASSRAGEYQETQYF. DNA for the CDR3: TGTGCCAGCAGCAGGGCGGGGGAGTACCAAGAGACCCAGTACTTC.